This T cell receptor beta chain was identified during a study of cytomegalovirus exposure and HLA in healthy donors. Study-level findings and limits: Later analysis demonstrated an association between a missense DCLRE1C variant and TCR beta V- and J-gene trimming. In a later analysis, parvovirus B19, influenza, CMV and Epstein-Barr virus appeared linked to several top co-occurrence clusters.

Turning to this clone: Its antigen is not identified.

In the PCR, 60 Vbeta and 13 Jbeta primers were used. Sequenced by immunoSEQ multiplex PCR; TCRdb stores in-frame clones only, minus some. Of 150,000 to 200,000 clones in the sample, around 79% were seen once. V was clipped by 0 bases and J by 3 bases, with 12 bases between them. The CDR3 consists of 15 residues. CDR1 and CDR2 from the germline V gene are SGHDT and YYEEEE. The chain employs TRBV5-6 and TRBJ1-1, with D perhaps TRBD1 (6 bases). The clonotype originates from a woman in her 50s in good health and CMV-seronegative. Sequenced material: PBMCs. The CDR3 sequence is CASSLARHRDTEAFF. For the CDR3, the DNA is TGTGCCAGCAGCTTGGCCCGGCACAGGGACACTGAAGCTTTCTTT.